The 10 T cell receptor beta chains below were found in one sample sequenced in a study of T-cell reconstitution after alpha-beta-depleted transplantation in children. Unique molecular identifiers were used to barcode this TCRbeta library. TCRdb itself ran the PCR reads through MiXCR, one entry per CDR3 protein. The sample consists of about 110,000 distinct CDR3 sequences, over 9% of them appearing once. The specimen was PBMCs, collected before TCRalphabeta/CD19-depleted stem cell transplant. Receptors originate from a boy between 2 and 10 years old with acute lymphoblastic leukemia, due to receive a stem cell transplant.

The rearrangement joins TRBV20-1 to TRBJ1-1; 7 nucleotides align to TRBD1. The J segment lost 5 bases and the V segment lost 1 base, leaving 10 bases of the junction unmatched. From germline, CDR1 is DFQATT and CDR2 SNEGSKA (reference sequence). The CDR3 spans 15 residues. The CDR3 loop is CSARAPVDRVTEAFF. CDR3 sequence (DNA): TGCAGTGCTAGAGCTCCCGTAGACAGGGTAACTGAAGCTTTCTTT.

At least ten counts were recorded for this clonotype. The genes are TRBV5-1 and TRBJ2-7; TRBD2 agrees at 11 bases. V lost 4 bases, J lost 5 bases, and 5 bases stayed unmatched. The CDR3 extends over 14 amino acids. Germline assignment: CDR1 SGHRS and CDR2 YFSETQ. CDR3 protein: CASSRTSGSDEQYF. The CDR3 region has the DNA TGCGCCAGCAGCCGAACTAGCGGGAGCGACGAGCAGTACTTC.

The genes are TRBV4-1 and TRBJ2-7; the match to TRBD1 covers 9 bases. Germline V lookup: CDR1 MGHRA, CDR2 YSYEKL. This CDR3 contains 14 residues. J was trimmed by 3 bases and V by 4 bases; bases with no gene match: 4. In DNA, the CDR3 is TGCGCCAGCAGCCGCGGACAGGGGCTCTACGAGCAGTACTTC. Protein sequence: CASSRGQGLYEQYF.

This clonotype has more than one count but fewer than ten. The chain carries TRBV5-1 and TRBJ2-1; tentatively, D is TRBD2 (6 bases). Trimming pared 4 bases from V and 5 bases from J, leaving 16 bases between. Germline V gene lookup returns CDR1 SGHRS and CDR2 YFSETQ. The CDR3 has 15 amino acids. The DNA of the CDR3 is TGCGCCAGCAGCCGTCAAGGTGGCGGGGACAATGAGCAGTTCTTC. This sequence encodes CASSRQGGGDNEQFF.

This clonotype came up a few times. V gene TRBV6-1 combines with J gene TRBJ1-5; possible D gene TRBD1, 6 bases. CDR1 and CDR2 (germline): MNHNS, SASEGT. CDR3 length: 15 residues. Between the trimmed V and J ends, which lost 6 bases and 4 bases, there was a span of 16 bases. CDR3 coding DNA: TGTGCCAGCAGGACCCTAATAGGGGGTAATCAGCCCCAGCATTTT. Its protein product is CASRTLIGGNQPQHF.

This sequence joins TRBV12-3 or TRBV12-4 and TRBJ2-1, with 10 bases that match TRBD2. There are 16 residues in the CDR3. The J segment lost 6 bases and the V segment lost 5 bases, leaving 10 bases of the junction unmatched. CDR3 sequence: CASSPSSGRAFNEQFF. DNA for the CDR3: TGTGCCAGCAGTCCCTCCAGCGGGAGGGCCTTCAATGAGCAGTTCTTC.

This clonotype was recorded a few times. The V and J genes are TRBV15 and TRBJ1-1; D is perhaps TRBD1 (6 bases). The CDR3 spans 15 residues. Germline CDR1 is LNHNV and CDR2 is YYDKDF (reference sequence). The V and J ends lost 1 base and 5 bases respectively, with 14 bases between them. CDR3 DNA: TGTGCCACCAGCAGAGGGGGGCCCGGGGGAACTGAAGCTTTCTTT. Translating it yields CATSRGGPGGTEAFF.

This chain uses TRBV7-2 with TRBJ1-5; 8 nucleotides line up with TRBD1. There are 15 residues in the CDR3. With 3 bases clipped from V and 6 bases from J, the junction kept 7 bases outside the gene matches. Germline CDR1 reads SGHTA; CDR2 reads FQGNSA. The CDR3 DNA is TGTGCCAGCAGCTTCCCCGGGACAGGAGGTCAGCCCCAGCATTTT. This gives the protein CASSFPGTGGQPQHF.

The chain couples TRBV2 to TRBJ2-4; D possibly matches TRBD1 or TRBD2 (5 bases each). Germline CDR1 and CDR2: SNHLY and FYNNEI. V was pared by 3 bases and J by 8 bases, with 11 bases between. The CDR3 covers 13 residues. CDR3 sequence reads: CASSETGADIQYF. The CDR3 DNA follows: TGTGCCAGCAGTGAGACCGGGGCTGACATTCAGTACTTC.

The sample holds a few counts of this clonotype. The chain joins TRBV12-3 or TRBV12-4 to TRBJ2-5; 14 nucleotides line up with TRBD2. Losses at the gene ends were 2 bases for V and 4 bases for J; bases not matched to a gene: 9. The CDR3 is made up of 18 amino acids. The CDR3 DNA sequence: TGTGCCAGCAGTTTACGACTAGCGGGAGGGCCCTCAGGAGAGACCCAGTACTTC. Translated: CASSLRLAGGPSGETQYF.